Sequencing of this T cell receptor (beta chain) was carried out in a study of CDR3 diversity in severe acne. MiXCR, applied by TCRdb to the PCR reads, yields one record per CDR3 protein. The table records some 84,000 distinct CDR3 sequences, about 52% of them present only once. Sequenced sample: blood. The receptor was derived from a male donor in good health, serving as a control.

CDR3 nucleotides: TGCGCCAGCAGCCCGGGGGGGCCAGATGGCTACACCTTC. Protein product: CASSPGGPDGYTF. V gene TRBV5-1 combines with J gene TRBJ1-2; possibly TRBD1 for D (6 bases). From germline, CDR1 is SGHRS and CDR2 YFSETQ. V lost 4 bases, J lost 6 bases, and 13 bases lay in between. CDR3 size: 13 residues. Together with reference TRBV5-1 and TRBJ1-2, the CDR3 gives the full variable domain: KAGVTQTPRYLIKTRGQQVTLSCSPISGHRSVSWYQQTPGQGLQFLFEYFSETQRNKGNFPGRFSGRQFSNSRSEMNVSTLELGDSALYLCASSPGGPDGYTFGSGTRLTVV.